The 28 T cell receptor beta chains given below trace back to one sample, sequenced in a study of blood T cell repertoires in COVID-19. Assay used: immunoSEQ multiplex PCR; TCRdb lists only in-frame clones, some missing. The table lists roughly 67,000 clones, roughly 80% of them singletons, with approximately 6.4% in the top ten. Specimen: peripheral blood. Receptors originate from a woman in her forties or fifties with active or convalescent COVID-19.

V gene TRBV10-3 combines with J gene TRBJ1-4; 7 positions match TRBD1. Trimming cost V 3 bases and J 8 bases; bases outside gene matches: 9. The CDR3 totals 15 residues. Looked up from germline, CDR1 is ENHRY and CDR2 is SYGVKD. The DNA of the CDR3 is TGTGCCATCAGTGACCGGGCAGGGGGTTTAGAAAAACTGTTTTTT. Translation gives CAISDRAGGLEKLFF.

The genes are TRBV2 and TRBJ1-2; 7 bases are shared with TRBD1. The CDR3 runs to 13 residues. Trimming at V came to 6 bases and at J to 4 bases, leaving 5 bases not matched to a gene. In germline, CDR1 is SNHLY, CDR2 FYNNEI. The CDR3 region has the DNA TGTGCCAGCAGGGGGGACAGCGCCTATGGCTACACCTTC. Its translation is CASRGDSAYGYTF.

As for this clone: The sample contains more than one DNA sequence encoding this CDR3. The chain uses TRBV7-3 and TRBJ1-1; TRBD1 is a possible D gene (5 bases). The CDR3 totals 15 residues. V was shortened by 0 bases and J by 5 bases, with 13 bases between the two germline ends. Germline CDR1 and CDR2: SGHTA and FQGTGA. Written as DNA, the CDR3 is TGTGCCAGCAGCTTAACAGTGGGGCGCGTGACTGAAGCTTTCTTT. Its translation is CASSLTVGRVTEAFF.

V is TRBV27 and J is TRBJ1-5; no reliable D call. The V gene lost 3 bases and the J gene lost 4 bases, with 10 bases spanning the gap. Germline lookup yields CDR1 MNHEY and CDR2 SMNVEV (reference sequence). The CDR3 runs to 14 residues. The CDR3: CASSFAGSNQPQHF. CDR3 DNA: TGTGCCAGCAGTTTCGCAGGAAGTAATCAGCCCCAGCATTTT.

The rearrangement uses TRBV19 and TRBJ2-7, with 10 bases matching TRBD2. The junction had 8 bases not matched to a gene; V was cut back by 5 bases and J by 1 base. Per the germline V gene, CDR1 is LNHDA and CDR2 is SQIVND (reference sequence). This CDR3 has 16 amino acids. For the CDR3, the DNA is TGTGCCAGTAGTCGGCTAGCGGGAGCAGGGTCCTACGAGCAGTACTTC. It translates to CASSRLAGAGSYEQYF. The full variable domain, completed using reference TRBV19 and TRBJ2-7, is DGGITQSPKYLFRKEGQNVTLSCEQNLNHDAMYWYRQDPGQGLRLIYYSQIVNDFQKGDIAEGYSVSREKKESFPLTVTSAQKNPTAFYLCASSRLAGAGSYEQYFGPGTRLTVT.

V gene TRBV10-3 combines with J gene TRBJ1-1; 7 bases are shared with TRBD1. Germline V gene sequence: CDR1 ENHRY, CDR2 SYGVKD. Unmatched junction bases numbered 6, after V lost 8 bases and J lost 0 bases. The CDR3 spans 14 residues. CDR3 nucleotides: TGTGCCATCGGACAGGAAAACATGAACACTGAAGCTTTCTTT. The encoded protein is CAIGQENMNTEAFF.

The chain links TRBV24-1 to TRBJ2-2; the match to TRBD1 covers 7 bases. Trimming cost V 7 bases and J 3 bases; bases outside gene matches: 7. Germline CDR1 and CDR2: KGHDR and SFDVKD. The CDR3 is made up of 15 amino acids. The chain's CDR3 is CATRDRSLDTGELFF. The CDR3 nucleotides are TGTGCCACCAGGGACAGGTCCTTGGACACCGGGGAGCTGTTTTTT.

The chain carries TRBV19 and TRBJ2-1; 9 bases line up with TRBD2. This CDR3 spans 13 amino acids. Germline V gene data show CDR1 as LNHDA and CDR2 as SQIVND (reference sequence). The V and J ends lost 7 bases and 6 bases, in that order; junction bases with no gene match: 4. The CDR3 region has the DNA TGTGCCAGTAAGCTACTAGCGGGCAATGAGCAGTTCTTC. Translating gives CASKLLAGNEQFF.

This rearrangement joins TRBV11-2 to TRBJ1-5; D call uncertain. Trimming took 7 bases from V and 7 from J, leaving 20 bases between them. CDR1 is SGHAT, CDR2 FQNNGV, per germline. The CDR3 runs to 15 residues. The CDR3 region is CASTTSWQAYQPQHF. The CDR3 DNA reads as TGTGCCAGCACCACCTCTTGGCAGGCCTACCAGCCCCAGCATTTT.

Concerning this clone: This specimen includes other DNA sequences encoding the same CDR3. The chain joins TRBV18 to TRBJ1-1, with 8 bases matching TRBD1. V was pared by 6 bases and J by 2 bases, with 5 bases of the junction left unmatched. CDR1 and CDR2 from the germline V gene are KGHSH and LQKENI. The CDR3 has 14 amino acids. In DNA form, the CDR3 reads TGTGCCAGCTCCCTGGACAGGGCCAACACTGAAGCTTTCTTT. This gives the protein CASSLDRANTEAFF.

The V gene is TRBV9, the J gene TRBJ2-3, with no clear D. The V gene lost 0 bases and the J gene lost 0 bases, with 8 bases spanning the gap. The CDR3 extends over 15 amino acids. Germline V gene lookup returns CDR1 SGDLS and CDR2 YYNGEE. The CDR3 sequence is CASSVGLLSTDTQYF. The DNA of the CDR3 is TGTGCCAGCAGCGTAGGACTGCTGAGCACAGATACGCAGTATTTT. Using reference TRBV9 and TRBJ2-3 for the parts outside the CDR3, the full variable domain is DSGVTQTPKHLITATGQRVTLRCSPRSGDLSVYWYQQSLDQGLQFLIQYYNGEERAKGNILERFSAQQFPDLHSELNLSSLELGDSALYFCASSVGLLSTDTQYFGPGTRLTVL.

The J gene is TRBJ1-3, the V gene TRBV4-1; D possibly corresponds to TRBD1 (6 bases). Trimming left V 3 bases short and J 4 bases short, with 19 bases between. Looked up from germline, CDR1 is MGHRA and CDR2 is YSYEKL. This CDR3 contains 17 residues. This chain's CDR3 is CASSQGGGRRRGNTIYF. The CDR3 DNA is TGCGCCAGCAGCCAGGGGGGGGGCAGGCGAAGGGGAAACACCATATATTTT.

Here the CDR3 reads CAILDRVNEKLFF. Written as DNA, the CDR3 is TGTGCCATCCTGGACAGGGTTAATGAAAAACTGTTTTTT. This chain uses TRBV28 with TRBJ1-4, with TRBD1 identical over 8 bases. The germline V gene has CDR1 MDHEN and CDR2 SYDVKM. CDR3 length: 13 amino acids. The junction had 5 bases not matched to a gene; V was cut back by 10 bases and J by 4 bases.

The genes are TRBV27 and TRBJ2-5; 11 nucleotides agree with TRBD2. V dropped 3 bases and J dropped 5; count of bases not matched to a gene: 5. The CDR3 length is 15 residues. Germline CDR1 and CDR2: MNHEY and SMNVEV (reference sequence). The CDR3: CASSLTSGTHETQYF. For the CDR3, the DNA is TGTGCCAGCAGTTTGACTAGCGGGACTCATGAGACCCAGTACTTC.

V is TRBV29-1 and J is TRBJ2-1; possibly TRBD1 for D (8 bases). In germline, CDR1 is SQVTM, CDR2 ANQGSEA. The CDR3 extends over 17 amino acids. Trimming removed 5 bases at V and 1 base at J, with 21 bases between. CDR3 nucleotides: TGCAGCGTTCTCGGACAGGGCCTCGGGGGGTCCTACAATGAGCAGTTCTTC. Translating it yields CSVLGQGLGGSYNEQFF.

CDR3 amino acids: CASTHEGWNSPLHF. CDR3 sequence (DNA): TGTGCCAGCACCCACGAGGGTTGGAATTCACCCCTCCACTTT. The chain combines TRBV21-1 with TRBJ1-6. TRBV21-1 is recorded as a pseudogene. CDR3 length: 14 residues.

The rearrangement links TRBV28 to TRBJ2-3; D is possibly TRBD1 (6 bases). CDR3 length: 15 residues. Germline V gene sequence: CDR1 MDHEN, CDR2 SYDVKM. Trimming took off 4 bases at V and 4 bases at J, with 15 bases between the two ends. The CDR3 is CASSSNTGWADTQYF. In DNA, the CDR3 is TGTGCCAGCAGTTCCAACACAGGGTGGGCAGATACGCAGTATTTT.

This clone has just a few counts. V gene TRBV9 combines with J gene TRBJ2-7; D gene ambiguous. Germline assignment: CDR1 SGDLS and CDR2 YYNGEE. This CDR3 is 13 amino acids long. Trimming removed 4 bases from V and 7 bases from J, with 15 bases in between. The CDR3 protein is CASSLDGWSEQYF. As DNA, the CDR3 is TGTGCCAGCAGCCTAGACGGGTGGAGTGAGCAGTACTTC.

The table lists this clone with a few counts. The genes are TRBV7-2 and TRBJ2-3; 11 bases fit TRBD2. In germline, CDR1 is SGHTA, CDR2 FQGNSA. The CDR3 has 16 amino acids. The V gene end was trimmed by 5 bases and the J gene end by 4 bases; junction bases not matched to a gene: 8. The CDR3 coding sequence is TGTGCCAGCAGCGTATTTACTAGCGGGGGCCCAGATACGCAGTATTTT. Translated: CASSVFTSGGPDTQYF.

The V and J genes are TRBV9 and TRBJ1-1; D call uncertain. Per the germline V gene, CDR1 is SGDLS and CDR2 is YYNGEE. Trimming shortened V by 0 bases and J by 1 base, and 4 bases separated the two germline ends. This CDR3 contains 13 residues. CDR3 sequence (DNA): TGTGCCAGCAGCGTAGCTACGAACACTGAAGCTTTCTTT. Protein sequence: CASSVATNTEAFF.

The chain has TRBV2 and TRBJ1-2; TRBD1 is a possible D gene (6 bases). CDR3 length equals 15 residues. In germline, CDR1 is SNHLY, CDR2 FYNNEI. Trimming removed 2 bases from V and 8 bases from J, with 18 bases in between. CDR3: CASSELAQGGVGYTF. CDR3 nucleotides: TGTGCCAGCAGTGAACTGGCTCAAGGGGGTGTAGGCTACACCTTC.

The rearrangement uses TRBV6-1 and TRBJ1-2, with D perhaps matching TRBD1 (5 bases). Trimming removed 1 base at V and 7 bases at J, with 10 bases between. The CDR3 is 13 amino acids. Germline V lookup: CDR1 MNHNS, CDR2 SASEGT. The CDR3 loop reads CASSEGRGRGYTF. The CDR3, as DNA: TGTGCCAGCAGTGAAGGTAGGGGCCGTGGCTACACCTTC.

The chain couples TRBV7-9 to TRBJ2-7, with a weak D call TRBD1 (6 bases). Germline V gene data show CDR1 as SEHNR and CDR2 as FQNEAQ (reference sequence). Trimming cost V 1 base and J 1 base, with 8 bases left between them. This CDR3 contains 14 residues. DNA for the CDR3: TGTGCCAGCAGCTTAGATCAGGGGTCCTACGAGCAGTACTTC. Translating gives CASSLDQGSYEQYF.

This clone came up once. The chain carries TRBV6-5 and TRBJ1-2; 7 bases are a match to TRBD1. V shed 6 bases and J 6 bases; nucleotides not matched to a gene: 7. From germline, CDR1 is MNHEY and CDR2 SVGAGI. The CDR3 extends over 13 amino acids. In nucleotides, the CDR3 is TGTGCCAGCAGCGCCAGACAGGGTGATGGCTACACCTTC. It encodes CASSARQGDGYTF.

This clone was detected many times. The chain recombines TRBV28 with TRBJ2-3, with 15 bases identical to TRBD2. The length of the CDR3 is 16 residues. CDR1 is MDHEN and CDR2 is SYDVKM in the germline V gene. The junction had 6 bases not matched to a gene; V was cut back by 5 bases and J by 6 bases. CDR3 region: CASSRTSGRAADTQYF. CDR3 coding DNA: TGTGCCAGCAGTCGGACTAGCGGGAGGGCAGCGGATACGCAGTATTTT.

This clone was observed a handful of times. This chain connects TRBV5-1 to TRBJ2-3; possible D gene TRBD2, 5 bases. V lost 0 bases and J 4 bases, leaving 12 bases between the germline ends. The CDR3 has 15 residues. The germline V gene encodes CDR1 SGHRS and CDR2 YFSETQ. This CDR3 reads CASSLAPPRADTQYF. The CDR3 DNA reads TGCGCCAGCAGCTTGGCCCCGCCGAGGGCAGATACGCAGTATTTT.

The chain uses TRBV28 and TRBJ1-1, with D perhaps matching TRBD1 (6 bases). Trimming cost V 6 bases and J 8 bases, with 10 bases left between them. The CDR3 sequence is 11 residues long. The V gene's germline CDR1 is MDHEN and CDR2 SYDVKM. CDR3 sequence: CASRHRVEAFF. The DNA for the CDR3 is TGTGCCAGCAGACACAGGGTGGAAGCTTTCTTT.

The J gene is TRBJ1-5, the V gene TRBV15, with D unclear. This CDR3 has 13 amino acids. CDR1 LNHNV and CDR2 YYDKDF come from the germline V gene (reference sequence). The V and J ends lost 6 bases and 6 bases respectively, with 12 bases between them. CDR3: CATRGFAGQPQHF. Here the CDR3 DNA reads TGTGCCACCAGAGGGTTCGCGGGTCAGCCCCAGCATTTT.